This is a list of T cell receptor beta chains from one sample in a study of cytomegalovirus exposure and HLA in healthy donors. Sequencing used immunoSEQ multiplex PCR; TCRdb keeps in-frame clones, though not all of them. The data hold 150,000 to 200,000 clones, with approximately 67% observed a single time. The sequenced sample consisted of PBMCs. Source of these receptors: a man in his forties in good health and CMV-seronegative. Both conserved end residues are part of each CDR3. The D gene is left open where the match is weak. Size is stated for part of the rows, as once, few or many counts, or as a class when the clone is expanded.

J gene: TRBJ1-4
D gene: -
clone size: -
V gene: TRBV25-1
CDR3 protein: CASSGSVEKLFF
CDR3 DNA: TGTGCCAGCAGTGGTAGCGTTGAAAAACTGTTTTTT

J gene: TRBJ1-5
D gene: -
clone size: -
V gene: TRBV2
CDR3 protein: CASSDSASNQPQHF
CDR3 DNA: TGTGCCAGCAGTGACTCCGCGAGCAATCAGCCCCAGCATTTT

J gene: TRBJ2-3
D gene: TRBD2
clone size: -
V gene: TRBV29-1
CDR3 protein: CSVEGSGGAKDTQYF
CDR3 DNA: TGCAGCGTTGAGGGTAGCGGGGGGGCCAAAGATACGCAGTATTTT

J gene: TRBJ2-6
D gene: -
clone size: -
V gene: TRBV4-1
CDR3 protein: CASSQGALGANVLTF
CDR3 DNA: TGCGCCAGCAGCCAGGGGGCTTTGGGGGCCAACGTCCTGACTTTC

J gene: TRBJ2-1
D gene: TRBD2
clone size: -
V gene: TRBV19
CDR3 protein: CASSIHPRRLAGGEQFF
CDR3 DNA: TGTGCCAGTAGTATTCACCCCAGGAGACTAGCGGGAGGGGAGCAGTTCTTC

J gene: TRBJ2-2
D gene: TRBD1
clone size: -
V gene: TRBV28
CDR3 protein: CATTRTGHTGELFF
CDR3 DNA: TGTGCCACCACCCGGACAGGGCACACCGGGGAGCTGTTTTTT

J gene: TRBJ2-1
D gene: TRBD2
clone size: -
V gene: TRBV7-6
CDR3 protein: CASSLGLAGYNEQFF
CDR3 DNA: TGTGCCAGCAGTCTAGGACTAGCGGGATACAATGAGCAGTTCTTC

J gene: TRBJ2-1
D gene: -
clone size: -
V gene: TRBV11-2
CDR3 protein: CASSQQAGGWNEQFF
CDR3 DNA: TGTGCCAGCAGCCAGCAGGCGGGCGGGTGGAATGAGCAGTTCTTC

J gene: TRBJ2-3
D gene: -
clone size: few
V gene: TRBV27
CDR3 protein: CASSLGGAGVPSTDTQYF
CDR3 DNA: TGTGCCAGCAGTTTAGGAGGCGCCGGGGTCCCTAGCACAGATACGCAGTATTTT

J gene: TRBJ2-5
D gene: TRBD2
clone size: -
V gene: TRBV2
CDR3 protein: CASAIKPGLSSETQYF
CDR3 DNA: TGTGCCAGCGCAATTAAACCGGGACTATCATCGGAGACCCAGTACTTC

J gene: TRBJ2-2
D gene: -
clone size: -
V gene: TRBV30
CDR3 protein: CAWSVHRGTGELFF
CDR3 DNA: TGTGCCTGGAGTGTACATCGGGGCACCGGGGAGCTGTTTTTT

J gene: TRBJ2-7
D gene: TRBD2
clone size: -
V gene: TRBV6-5
CDR3 protein: CASSPLAGGSYEQYF
CDR3 DNA: TGTGCCAGCAGCCCGCTAGCGGGGGGGTCCTACGAGCAGTACTTC

J gene: TRBJ2-7
D gene: TRBD2
clone size: -
V gene: TRBV6-4
CDR3 protein: CASSDLPSGRGYEQYF
CDR3 DNA: TGTGCCAGCAGTGACTTACCCAGCGGGAGGGGTTACGAGCAGTACTTC

J gene: TRBJ2-3
D gene: -
clone size: -
V gene: TRBV6-1
CDR3 protein: CASSEEGRNTDTQYF
CDR3 DNA: TGTGCCAGCAGTGAAGAGGGGAGGAACACAGATACGCAGTATTTT

J gene: TRBJ2-1
D gene: -
clone size: -
V gene: TRBV5-6
CDR3 protein: CASSFGQYNEQFF
CDR3 DNA: TGTGCCAGCAGCTTTGGGCAATACAATGAGCAGTTCTTC

J gene: TRBJ1-3
D gene: -
clone size: -
V gene: TRBV30
CDR3 protein: CAWSVGRVSGNTTYF
CDR3 DNA: TGTGCCTGGAGTGTAGGCAGGGTCTCTGGAAACACCACATATTTT

J gene: TRBJ2-2
D gene: -
clone size: -
V gene: TRBV6-1
CDR3 protein: CASRTVQDTGELFF
CDR3 DNA: TGTGCCAGCAGGACAGTTCAGGACACCGGGGAGCTGTTTTTT

J gene: TRBJ2-1
D gene: -
clone size: once
V gene: TRBV27
CDR3 protein: CASSLLSWGGGDNEQFF
CDR3 DNA: TGTGCCAGCAGTTTACTATCATGGGGAGGAGGGGATAATGAGCAGTTCTTC

J gene: TRBJ2-7
D gene: TRBD1
clone size: -
V gene: TRBV7-8
CDR3 protein: CASSLEGQGLFYEQYF
CDR3 DNA: TGTGCCAGCAGCTTAGAGGGACAGGGCCTTTTCTACGAGCAGTACTTC

J gene: TRBJ1-4
D gene: TRBD1
clone size: few
V gene: TRBV11-2
CDR3 protein: CASSLSGQGNEKLFF
CDR3 DNA: TGTGCCAGCAGCTTGTCAGGACAGGGGAATGAAAAACTGTTTTTT

J gene: TRBJ2-1
D gene: TRBD1
clone size: -
V gene: TRBV19
CDR3 protein: CASSIQGVYNEQFF
CDR3 DNA: TGTGCCAGTAGTATCCAGGGGGTTTATAATGAGCAGTTCTTC

J gene: TRBJ1-2
D gene: -
clone size: -
V gene: TRBV6-6
CDR3 protein: CASSSTGIPNYGYTF
CDR3 DNA: TGTGCCAGCAGCTCCACGGGGATCCCTAACTATGGCTACACCTTC

J gene: TRBJ2-7
D gene: TRBD2
clone size: -
V gene: TRBV5-1
CDR3 protein: CASSSGTSGARSSYEQYF
CDR3 DNA: TGCGCCAGCAGTTCAGGGACTAGCGGAGCCAGGAGCTCCTACGAGCAGTACTTC

J gene: TRBJ1-1
D gene: TRBD1
clone size: -
V gene: TRBV6-5
CDR3 protein: CASSYATGGRTEAFF
CDR3 DNA: TGTGCCAGCAGTTACGCGACAGGGGGAAGAACTGAAGCTTTCTTT

J gene: TRBJ1-5
D gene: TRBD1
clone size: once
V gene: TRBV5-1
CDR3 protein: CASSPGTGNQPQHF
CDR3 DNA: TGCGCCAGCAGCCCCGGGACAGGGAATCAGCCCCAGCATTTT

J gene: TRBJ2-2
D gene: -
clone size: medium-sized
V gene: TRBV4-3
CDR3 protein: CASSLSRGNTGELFF
CDR3 DNA: TGCGCCAGCAGCCTCTCAAGGGGGAACACCGGGGAGCTGTTTTTT

J gene: TRBJ1-2
D gene: -
clone size: few
V gene: TRBV7-2
CDR3 protein: CASSLGGSRGSPYGYTF
CDR3 DNA: TGTGCCAGCAGCTTAGGAGGTTCTAGGGGAAGTCCCTATGGCTACACCTTC

J gene: TRBJ2-3
D gene: TRBD1
clone size: -
V gene: TRBV18
CDR3 protein: CASSPRGTGYTDTQYF
CDR3 DNA: TGTGCCAGCTCCCCCCGCGGGACAGGGTACACAGATACGCAGTATTTT

J gene: TRBJ2-6
D gene: -
clone size: -
V gene: TRBV27
CDR3 protein: CASRRELSGANVLTF
CDR3 DNA: TGTGCCAGCAGGAGGGAACTTTCGGGGGCCAACGTCCTGACTTTC

J gene: TRBJ2-7
D gene: -
clone size: -
V gene: TRBV7-6
CDR3 protein: CASSFDISSYEQYF
CDR3 DNA: TGTGCCAGCAGCTTCGACATCAGCTCCTACGAGCAGTACTTC

J gene: TRBJ2-3
D gene: TRBD2
clone size: -
V gene: TRBV4-2
CDR3 protein: CASSQGLAGGNTDTQYF
CDR3 DNA: TGTGCCAGCAGCCAAGGCCTGGCGGGAGGGAACACAGATACGCAGTATTTT

J gene: TRBJ1-2
D gene: -
clone size: -
V gene: TRBV6-5
CDR3 protein: CASSPSPNYGYTF
CDR3 DNA: TGTGCCAGCAGTCCCAGTCCCAACTATGGCTACACCTTC

J gene: TRBJ2-6
D gene: TRBD1
clone size: -
V gene: TRBV19
CDR3 protein: CASNTGTGLSGANVLTF
CDR3 DNA: TGTGCCAGTAATACCGGGACAGGCCTCTCTGGGGCCAACGTCCTGACTTTC

J gene: TRBJ2-3
D gene: TRBD1
clone size: -
V gene: TRBV5-8
CDR3 protein: CASSTDRGVGDTQYF
CDR3 DNA: TGTGCCAGCAGTACGGACAGGGGAGTTGGGGATACGCAGTATTTT

J gene: TRBJ2-5
D gene: -
clone size: few
V gene: TRBV11-2
CDR3 protein: CASSLGLEETQYF
CDR3 DNA: TGTGCCAGCAGCTTAGGTCTAGAAGAGACCCAGTACTTC

J gene: TRBJ2-7
D gene: TRBD2
clone size: -
V gene: TRBV12-5
CDR3 protein: CASGLASPTSGKSYEQYF
CDR3 DNA: TGTGCTAGTGGTTTGGCCTCCCCGACTAGCGGGAAATCCTACGAGCAGTACTTC

J gene: TRBJ1-1
D gene: TRBD1
clone size: -
V gene: TRBV5-4
CDR3 protein: CASSAGGMDTEAFF
CDR3 DNA: TGTGCCAGCAGCGCAGGGGGCATGGACACCGAAGCTTTCTTT

J gene: TRBJ2-3
D gene: -
clone size: -
V gene: TRBV11-1
CDR3 protein: CASSSRLPSTDTQYF
CDR3 DNA: TGTGCCAGCAGCTCCCGACTGCCTAGCACAGATACGCAGTATTTT

J gene: TRBJ2-5
D gene: TRBD2
clone size: -
V gene: TRBV5-1
CDR3 protein: CASSWAGGETQYF
CDR3 DNA: TGCGCCAGCAGCTGGGCGGGAGGGGAGACCCAGTACTTC

J gene: TRBJ2-1
D gene: -
clone size: -
V gene: TRBV19
CDR3 protein: CASKEGSYNEQFF
CDR3 DNA: TGTGCCAGTAAGGAGGGCTCCTACAATGAGCAGTTCTTC

J gene: TRBJ2-5
D gene: -
clone size: few
V gene: TRBV5-6
CDR3 protein: CASSPDQETQYF
CDR3 DNA: TGTGCCAGCAGCCCCGACCAAGAGACCCAGTACTTC

J gene: TRBJ2-3
D gene: TRBD2
clone size: -
V gene: TRBV9
CDR3 protein: CASSIGLAGGADTQYF
CDR3 DNA: TGTGCCAGCAGCATCGGACTAGCGGGGGGCGCAGATACGCAGTATTTT